The present TCR beta chain was sequenced within a study of cytomegalovirus exposure and HLA in healthy donors. CDR1 is SQVTM, CDR2 ANQGSEA, per germline. Trimming cost V 7 bases and J 4 bases, with 8 bases left between them. The CDR3 runs to 11 residues. Use of 60 Vbeta and 13 Jbeta primers characterized the PCR. Assay: immunoSEQ multiplex PCR; the TCRdb copy retains only in-frame clones and omits some. The sample has about 140,000 clones, about 68% seen once. The rearrangement links TRBV29-1 to TRBJ1-3; D gene uncertain. The sequence derives from a human donor in good health. Sequencing was performed on PBMCs. The CDR3 bases are TGCAGCGCCGAGGCCGGAAACACCATATATTTT. The encoded protein is CSAEAGNTIYF.